The 9 T cell receptor beta chains listed next were all sequenced from one sample in a study of blood T cells in healthy people across ages. Alongside a J-beta primer mix, a sample-barcoded 5' primer served in a second PCR lasting about 6 to 11 cycles. TCRdb analysed the 5' RACE reads with MiXCR anew, one entry per CDR3 protein. The data contain about 670,000 distinct CDR3 sequences, roughly half of them singletons. Sequencing used blood. These receptors were obtained from a woman aged 80 or older in good health.

This clonotype showed up just a few times. A read error may account for a junction end that differs from germline. The chain uses TRBV7-9 and TRBJ1-4; D not resolved. Germline assignment: CDR1 SEHNR and CDR2 FQNEAQ (reference sequence). The CDR3 loop spans 12 amino acids. CDR3 coding DNA: TGTTCCAGCAGCTCCGAAAGTCCCAAACTGTTTTTT. Translated, it gives CSSSSESPKLFF.

This chain joins TRBV2 and TRBJ2-7, with TRBD2 as a possible D gene (6 bases). The J call may be wrong; the DNA end is better matched by TRBJ2-5. This CDR3 has 11 residues. Per germline, CDR1 SNHLY and CDR2 FYNNEI. CDR3 in amino acids: CARGLSETQYF. For the CDR3, the DNA is TGTGCCAGGGGACTTTCGGAGACCCAGTACTTC.

The chain recombines TRBV20-1 with TRBJ2-4; the D call may be TRBD1 or TRBD2 (5 bases each). V was shortened by 3 bases and J by 3 bases, with 15 bases between the two germline ends. This CDR3 comprises 15 residues. In germline, CDR1 is DFQATT, CDR2 SNEGSKA (reference sequence). The CDR3 DNA reads as TGCAGTGCTAGGGAAATGGGACCTAGCAAAAACATTCAGTACTTC. This translates into CSAREMGPSKNIQYF.

The gene calls are TRBV15 and TRBJ2-5, with 9 bases lining up with TRBD1. The CDR3 covers 14 residues. V lost 0 bases to trimming and J lost 11 bases; unmatched junction nucleotides: 7. The germline gives CDR1 LNHNV, CDR2 YYDKDF (reference sequence). CDR3 sequence reads: CATSRDLNRGQQYF. CDR3 bases: TGTGCCACCAGCAGAGACCTAAACAGGGGGCAGCAGTACTTC.

V and J are TRBV14 and TRBJ1-1; D is undetermined. V was cut by 0 bases and J by 6 bases, with 8 bases left in between. The germline gives CDR1 SGHDN, CDR2 FVKESK. The CDR3 runs 13 residues. DNA of the CDR3: TGTGCCAGCAGCCAAGACCTCTCCCCTGAAGCTTTCTTT. Encoded protein: CASSQDLSPEAFF.

The chain combines TRBV2 with TRBJ1-3; maybe TRBD1 (5 bases). CDR3 size: 13 residues. The germline V gene has CDR1 SNHLY and CDR2 FYNNEI. Trimming took off 7 bases at V and 2 bases at J, with 9 bases between the two ends. CDR3 region: CASTGTTGNTIYF. CDR3 sequence (DNA): TGTGCCAGCACAGGGACTACTGGAAACACCATATATTTT.

A note on this clonotype: A much larger clonotype is one base distant, so this may be a read error. V gene TRBV18 combines with J gene TRBJ2-1; 11 bases map to TRBD2. Germline CDR1 KGHSH, CDR2 LQKENI. The CDR3 extends over 15 amino acids. The CDR3 nucleotides are TGTGCCAACTCACCGGGACTAGCGGACAACAATGAGCAGTTCTTC. Protein: CANSPGLADNNEQFF.

As regards this clonotype: This may be a read error: a much more frequent sequence differs by one nucleotide. The V gene is TRBV12-3 or TRBV12-4, the J gene TRBJ2-5; unclear D gene. Trimming cost V 3 bases and J 11 bases, with 16 bases left between them. This CDR3 comprises 13 residues. The CDR3 sequence: CASSFGQINEQYF. The DNA of the CDR3 is TGTGCCAGCAGTTTTGGGCAGATAAATGAGCAGTACTTC.

The genes are TRBV3-1 and TRBJ1-6, with D perhaps matching TRBD1 (5 bases). Germline V gives CDR1 LGHDT, CDR2 YNNKEL (reference sequence). The ends were cut back, 1 base at V and 7 bases at J, with 14 bases in the middle. This CDR3 comprises 16 residues. Here the CDR3 DNA reads TGTGCCAGCAGCCAAGGGGACGCGATCAGGAATTCACCCCTCCACTTT. Translated, it gives CASSQGDAIRNSPLHF.